This is a list of T cell receptor beta chains from one sample in a study of cytomegalovirus exposure and HLA in healthy donors. Measured with immunoSEQ multiplex PCR; TCRdb has only the in-frame clones, and not every one. The sample yields roughly 300,000 clones, just over 85% seen once. The specimen sequenced was PBMCs. All receptors come from a young woman in good health and CMV-seronegative. CDR3s include the opening cysteine and the closing phenylalanine or tryptophan. A D gene is named only where the DNA matches it firmly. Rows may omit the clone size; those that give it use once, few, many or a size class.

abundance	d_gene	j_gene	v_gene	CDR3nt	CDR3aa
.	.	TRBJ2-7	TRBV28	TGTGCCAGCAGTTTCGGGGGGCAAGGGTACCACGAGCAGTACTTC	CASSFGGQGYHEQYF
.	.	TRBJ1-1	TRBV6-6	TGTGCCAGCAGTTACCAGGGTTACACTGAAGCTTTCTTT	CASSYQGYTEAFF
.	TRBD2	TRBJ2-7	TRBV27	TGTGCCAGCAGTTGGGGGGGACTAGCGGGAACCTACGAGCAGTACTTC	CASSWGGLAGTYEQYF
.	TRBD1	TRBJ1-2	TRBV6-1	TGTGCCAGCAGTCTAACAGGGACAGGGGGCGATGGCTACACCTTC	CASSLTGTGGDGYTF
.	.	TRBJ1-2	TRBV5-6	TGTGCCAGCAGCTTGTCTTACTATGGCTACACCTTC	CASSLSYYGYTF
.	TRBD2	TRBJ2-5	TRBV7-8	TGTGCCAGCAGCCCCGGACTAGCGGGGACGGAGACCCAGTACTTC	CASSPGLAGTETQYF
.	.	TRBJ1-3	TRBV4-3	TGCGCCAGCAGCCAAGGTGCGGCGGGCCCCTCTGGAAACACCATATATTTT	CASSQGAAGPSGNTIYF
.	.	TRBJ2-7	TRBV2	TGTGCCAGCACCCAATGGGGGGTCGCGGCCTACGAGCAGTACTTC	CASTQWGVAAYEQYF
few	TRBD2	TRBJ2-3	TRBV4-1	TGCGCCAGCAGCGAATTAGCGGGAGGCACAGATACGCAGTATTTT	CASSELAGGTDTQYF
.	.	TRBJ1-4	TRBV30	TGTGCCTGGCTAGGGGCAGAACCTGAAAAACTGTTTTTT	CAWLGAEPEKLFF
.	.	TRBJ1-2	TRBV5-1	TGCGCCAGCAGCTTACAGGAGGGCTATGGCTACACCTTC	CASSLQEGYGYTF
once	.	TRBJ2-7	TRBV29-1	TGCAGCGTTGTGACAGTCGACTCCTACGAGCAGTACTTC	CSVVTVDSYEQYF
.	TRBD1	TRBJ1-2	TRBV18	TGTGCCAGCTCACCAGGGGGACAGCTCTATGGCTACACCTTC	CASSPGGQLYGYTF